Reported below is one T cell receptor beta chain. As yet, its antigen is unknown. Cultured CD4+ T cells had their DNA profiled by the Oncomine TCR Beta short-read assay. Genomic DNA was isolated from CD4+ T cells that had been cultured. TCRdb passed the PCR reads through MiXCR, listing each CDR3 protein once. The sample yields under 15,000 distinct CDR3 sequences, approximately 40% seen once. The treatment denotes: roughly 11-day PBMC culture with coronavirus spike peptide pools or control peptides (ViraFEST assay). This specimen belongs to a study of vaccination and CD4 T cells after COVID-19. On the study more broadly: Stimulation used overlapping spike peptides from SARS-CoV-2, HCoV-NL63, HCoV-OC43 and HCoV-229E. General study points: Convalescent patients displayed spike mono-reactivity in 304 of 307 vaccine-specific clones.

Trimming shortened V by 6 bases and J by 3 bases, and 14 bases separated the two germline ends. There are 14 residues in the CDR3. From germline, CDR1 is MDHEN and CDR2 SYDVKM. The sequenced sample consisted of CD4+ T cells from blood, cultured in vitro. V gene TRBV28 combines with J gene TRBJ1-1; D might be TRBD1 (5 bases). The source of this sequence is a human donor who had recovered from COVID-19. The CDR3 reads CASRRYQGDTEAFF. The DNA of the CDR3 is TGTGCCAGCAGAAGATACCAGGGAGACACTGAAGCTTTCTTT.